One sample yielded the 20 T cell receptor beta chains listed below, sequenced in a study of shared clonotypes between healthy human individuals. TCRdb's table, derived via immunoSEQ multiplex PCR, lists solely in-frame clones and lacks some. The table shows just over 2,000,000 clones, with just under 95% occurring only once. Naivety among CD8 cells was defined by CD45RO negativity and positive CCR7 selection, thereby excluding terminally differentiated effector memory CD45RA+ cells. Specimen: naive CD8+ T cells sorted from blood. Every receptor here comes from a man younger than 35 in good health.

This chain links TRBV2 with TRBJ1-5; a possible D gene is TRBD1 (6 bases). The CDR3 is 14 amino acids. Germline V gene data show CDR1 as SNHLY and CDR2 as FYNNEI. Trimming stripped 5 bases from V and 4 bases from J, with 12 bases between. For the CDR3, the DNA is TGTGCCAGCAGTACAGGGATTGGGAATCAGCCCCAGCATTTT. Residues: CASSTGIGNQPQHF.

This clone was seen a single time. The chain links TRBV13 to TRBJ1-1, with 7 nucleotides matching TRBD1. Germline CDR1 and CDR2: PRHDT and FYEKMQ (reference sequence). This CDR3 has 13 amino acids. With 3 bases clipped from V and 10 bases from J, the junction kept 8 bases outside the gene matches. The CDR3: CASSFKDPGGAFF. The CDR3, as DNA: TGTGCCAGCAGCTTTAAGGATCCAGGGGGAGCTTTCTTT.

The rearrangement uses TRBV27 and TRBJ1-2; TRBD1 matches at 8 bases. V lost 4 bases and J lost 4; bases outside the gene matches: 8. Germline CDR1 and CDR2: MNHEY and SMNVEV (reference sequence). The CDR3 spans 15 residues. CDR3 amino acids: CASSSLTGEGYGYTF. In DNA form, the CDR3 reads TGTGCCAGCAGTTCCCTGACAGGGGAAGGCTATGGCTACACCTTC.

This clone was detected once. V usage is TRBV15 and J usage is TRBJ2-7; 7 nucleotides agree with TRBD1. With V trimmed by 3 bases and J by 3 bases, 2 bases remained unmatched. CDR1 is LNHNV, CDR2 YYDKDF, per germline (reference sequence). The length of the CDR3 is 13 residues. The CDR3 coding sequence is TGTGCCACCAGCAGTGACAGGGTCTACGAGCAGTACTTC. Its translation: CATSSDRVYEQYF.

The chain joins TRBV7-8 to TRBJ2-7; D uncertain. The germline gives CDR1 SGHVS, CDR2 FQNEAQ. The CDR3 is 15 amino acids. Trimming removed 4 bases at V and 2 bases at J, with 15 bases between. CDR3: CASSSIPELAYEQYF. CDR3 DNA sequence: TGTGCCAGCAGCTCCATTCCGGAGCTGGCCTACGAGCAGTACTTC.

As DNA, the CDR3 is TGTGCCAGCAGGACCGGGACAGGGGAACCTGGCTACACCTTC. Translating gives CASRTGTGEPGYTF. This chain links TRBV5-4 with TRBJ1-2; 10 positions agree with TRBD1. The CDR3 spans 14 residues. Per the germline V gene, CDR1 is SGHNT and CDR2 is YYREEE (reference sequence). V shed 5 bases and J 7 bases; nucleotides not matched to a gene: 8.

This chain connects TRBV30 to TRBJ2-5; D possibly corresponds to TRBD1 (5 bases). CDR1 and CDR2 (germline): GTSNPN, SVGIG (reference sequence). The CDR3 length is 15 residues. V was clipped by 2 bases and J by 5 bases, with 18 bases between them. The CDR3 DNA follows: TGTGCCTGGAGTCTTGGGCAGGGCGTTCGGGAGACCCAGTACTTC. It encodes CAWSLGQGVRETQYF.

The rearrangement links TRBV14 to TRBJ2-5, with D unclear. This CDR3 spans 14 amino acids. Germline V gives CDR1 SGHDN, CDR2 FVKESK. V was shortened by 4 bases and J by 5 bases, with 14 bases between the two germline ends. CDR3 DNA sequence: TGTGCCAGCAGCCGAGACATCCCCCGGGAGACCCAGTACTTC. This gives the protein CASSRDIPRETQYF.

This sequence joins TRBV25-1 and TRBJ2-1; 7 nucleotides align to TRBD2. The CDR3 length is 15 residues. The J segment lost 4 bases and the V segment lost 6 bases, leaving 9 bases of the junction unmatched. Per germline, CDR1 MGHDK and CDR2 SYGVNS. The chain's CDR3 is CASRTSGGGYNEQFF. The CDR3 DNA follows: TGTGCCAGCAGGACAAGCGGCGGGGGATACAATGAGCAGTTCTTC. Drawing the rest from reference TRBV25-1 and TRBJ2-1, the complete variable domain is EADIYQTPRYLVIGTGKKITLECSQTMGHDKMYWYQQDPGMELHLIHYSYGVNSTEKGDLSSESTVSRIRTEHFPLTLESARPSHTSQYLCASRTSGGGYNEQFFGPGTRLTVL.

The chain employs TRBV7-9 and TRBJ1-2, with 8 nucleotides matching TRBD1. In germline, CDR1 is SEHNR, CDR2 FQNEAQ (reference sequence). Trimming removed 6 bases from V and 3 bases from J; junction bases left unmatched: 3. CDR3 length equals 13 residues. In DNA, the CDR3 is TGTGCCAGCAGGTCGACAGGGGACTATGGCTACACCTTC. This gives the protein CASRSTGDYGYTF.

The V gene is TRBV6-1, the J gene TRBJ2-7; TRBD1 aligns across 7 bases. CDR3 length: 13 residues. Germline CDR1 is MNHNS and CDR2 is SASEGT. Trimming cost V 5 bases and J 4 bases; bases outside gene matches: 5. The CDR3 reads CASSWTGMYEQYF. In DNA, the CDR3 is TGTGCCAGCAGTTGGACAGGAATGTACGAGCAGTACTTC.

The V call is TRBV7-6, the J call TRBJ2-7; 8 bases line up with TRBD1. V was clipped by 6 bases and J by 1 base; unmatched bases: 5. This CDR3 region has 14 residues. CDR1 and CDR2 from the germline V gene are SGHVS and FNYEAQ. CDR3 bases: TGTGCCAGCAGAAGGACAGGGAATTCCTACGAGCAGTACTTC. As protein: CASRRTGNSYEQYF.

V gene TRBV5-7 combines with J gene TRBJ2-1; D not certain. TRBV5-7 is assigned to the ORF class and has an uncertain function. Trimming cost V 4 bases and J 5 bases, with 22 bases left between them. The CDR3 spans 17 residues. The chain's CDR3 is CASSLVQRFHRDNEQFF. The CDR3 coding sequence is TGTGCCAGCAGCCTGGTTCAGCGATTCCACCGAGACAATGAGCAGTTCTTC.

CDR3: CASSLWPGITDTQYF. The DNA for the CDR3 is TGTGCCAGCAGCTTATGGCCAGGTATCACAGATACGCAGTATTTT. This chain uses TRBV7-3 with TRBJ2-3; no definite D call. Trimming pared 2 bases from V and 2 bases from J, leaving 11 bases between. Germline-derived CDR1 and CDR2 are SGHTA and FQGTGA. This CDR3 contains 15 residues.

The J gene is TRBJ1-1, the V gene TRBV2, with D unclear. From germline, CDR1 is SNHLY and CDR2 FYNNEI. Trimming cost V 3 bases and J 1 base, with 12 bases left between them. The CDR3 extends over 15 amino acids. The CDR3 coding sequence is TGTGCCAGCAGTGATTGGCAGGCAGAGAACACTGAAGCTTTCTTT. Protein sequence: CASSDWQAENTEAFF.

As DNA, the CDR3 is TGTGCCAGCAGGATCGGGACAGGGGCCACTAATGAGCAGTTCTTC. Translated, it gives CASRIGTGATNEQFF. The chain combines TRBV6-5 with TRBJ2-1, with TRBD1 identical over 10 bases. The CDR3 extends over 15 amino acids. CDR1 is MNHEY and CDR2 is SVGAGI in the germline V gene. Trimming took 6 bases from V and 7 from J; bases not matched to a gene: 9.

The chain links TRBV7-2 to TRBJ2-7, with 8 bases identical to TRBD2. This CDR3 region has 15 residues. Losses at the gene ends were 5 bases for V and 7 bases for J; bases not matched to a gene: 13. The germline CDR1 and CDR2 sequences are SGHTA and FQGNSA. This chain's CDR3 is CASSLTSDFFREQYF. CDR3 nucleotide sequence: TGTGCCAGCAGCCTGACTAGCGATTTTTTTAGAGAGCAGTACTTC.

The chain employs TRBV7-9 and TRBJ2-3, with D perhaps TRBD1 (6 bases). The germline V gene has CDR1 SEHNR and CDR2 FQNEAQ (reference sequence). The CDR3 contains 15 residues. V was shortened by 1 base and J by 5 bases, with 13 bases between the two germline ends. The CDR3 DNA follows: TGTGCCAGCAGCTTAGTGGGACAAATCGTAGATACGCAGTATTTT. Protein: CASSLVGQIVDTQYF.

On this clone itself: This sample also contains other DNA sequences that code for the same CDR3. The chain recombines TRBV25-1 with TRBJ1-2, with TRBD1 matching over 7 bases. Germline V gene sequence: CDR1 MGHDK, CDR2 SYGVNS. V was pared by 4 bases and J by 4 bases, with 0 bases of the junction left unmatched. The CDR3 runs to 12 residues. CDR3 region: CASSGTGYGYTF. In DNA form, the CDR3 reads TGTGCCAGCAGTGGGACAGGCTATGGCTACACCTTC.

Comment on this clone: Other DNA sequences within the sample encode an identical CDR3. This chain's CDR3 is CSVVGGTYEQYF. The DNA for the CDR3 is TGCAGCGTTGTGGGCGGTACCTACGAGCAGTACTTC. The chain recombines TRBV29-1 with TRBJ2-7; D call uncertain. The CDR3 spans 12 residues. V shed 4 bases and J shed 2 bases, with 9 bases lying between them. Germline V lookup: CDR1 SQVTM, CDR2 ANQGSEA.